This T cell receptor beta chain was retrieved from a study of OX40 agonist ivuxolimab in advanced cancers. Background on the study: Prior therapy, whether anti-PD-1, anti-PD-L1 or anti-CTLA-4, was allowed, and about 39% had some. Partial responses were achieved by three patients, of whom one had hepatocellular carcinoma and two had cutaneous melanoma.

In the case of this clone: What it binds is unknown.

The CDR3 covers 15 residues. Per the germline V gene, CDR1 is MNHEY and CDR2 is SMNVEV (reference sequence). V trimming: 6 bases; J trimming: 8 bases; junction bases outside the gene matches: 12. Study-level points and caveats: Some of the nonresponding patients also showed low levels of normalized T-cell clonal expansion. Clonal expansion was seen in CD4+ and CD8+ blood T cells by week 6 at 0.1 to 3.0 mg/kg.

The table came from immunoSEQ multiplex PCR; TCRdb's copy has only in-frame clones and leaves some out. Of some 97,000 clones in the sample, 90% were seen once. The V call is TRBV27, the J call TRBJ2-7; 11 bases are a match to TRBD1. The clonotype was recovered from an adult with an advanced solid tumor such as melanoma, head and neck, liver or kidney cancer. Sequences were derived from CD4+ or CD8+ T cells sorted from blood, sampled in a trial of the OX40 agonist ivuxolimab. The DNA for the CDR3 is TGTGCCAGCAGCTTCCCTCCCGGGACAGGGGGGCAGCAGTACTTC. It specifies CASSFPPGTGGQQYF.